This T cell receptor beta chain was recovered during a study of blood T cells in healthy people across ages. Looking at the study overall: Per two T cells, about one barcoded beta molecule was captured through template switching.

This CDR3 contains 14 residues. Unmatched junction bases numbered 5, after V lost 3 bases and J lost 2 bases. The germline gives CDR1 DFQATT, CDR2 SNEGSKA (reference sequence). For every donor, a draw yielded around 10 milliliters of peripheral blood. For the second PCR, which ran for 7 to 11 cycles, a sample-barcoded 5' primer and a J-beta primer mix were used. Every single cDNA molecule received a tag from a template-switch adaptor with 12 random nucleotides. TCRdb ran MiXCR on the 5' RACE reads and lists one entry per CDR3 protein. The data contain hundreds of thousands of distinct CDR3 sequences, 29% of them seen just once; the ten biggest clones take up approximately 15%. This clonotype turned up a few times.

This chain joins TRBV20-1 and TRBJ2-7; 9 bases line up with TRBD2. Material: blood. This TCR was recovered from an elderly woman in good health. Written as DNA, the CDR3 is TGCAGTGCTAGTCTTAGCGGGGGTCCCTACGAGCAGTACTTC. Protein product: CSASLSGGPYEQYF.